The 27 T cell receptor beta chains below all came from one sample that was sequenced in a study of molecular identifiers for immune sequencing clone quantification. TCRdb recomputed calls from the PCR reads with MiXCR, one row per CDR3 protein. The table lists approximately 7,800 distinct CDR3 sequences, about a third of them singletons. Sequenced: naive CD8+ T cells from blood, with Jurkat cell RNA spiked in. Subset reported: FACS-sorted CD8+CD4-CCR7+CD45RA+ naive T cells. These receptors all stem from a human donor in good health. Some libraries in this study had Jurkat cell RNA spiked in.

This clonotype came up a few times. This rearrangement joins TRBV4-2 to TRBJ1-2; D uncertain. CDR3 length equals 15 residues. Trimming took 1 base from V and 3 from J, leaving 12 bases between them. Germline V gives CDR1 LGHNA, CDR2 YNFKEQ. CDR3 region: CASSQVAEPDYGYTF. CDR3 sequence (DNA): TGTGCCAGCAGCCAAGTGGCGGAACCCGACTATGGCTACACCTTC.

The chain links TRBV5-6 to TRBJ1-2; 7 nucleotides line up with TRBD1. Germline CDR1 reads SGHDT; CDR2 reads YYEEEE. CDR3 size: 17 residues. After removal of 4 bases from V and 1 base from J, the junction contained 13 bases not matched to a gene. CDR3 loop: CASSPYTSGQSNYGYTF. The DNA of the CDR3 is TGTGCCAGCAGCCCATATACATCGGGACAGAGTAACTATGGCTACACCTTC.

This clonotype was seen only a few times. This chain links TRBV14 with TRBJ1-2, with D unclear. V was cut by 1 base and J by 4 bases, with 10 bases left in between. This CDR3 is built from 14 residues. CDR1 and CDR2 from the germline V gene are SGHDN and FVKESK. The CDR3 coding sequence is TGTGCCAGCAGCCAAGCTATAGGGCGCTATGGCTACACCTTC. Protein: CASSQAIGRYGYTF.

There are a few counts of this clonotype. The chain joins TRBV11-2 to TRBJ2-3, with D perhaps TRBD2 (6 bases). V lost 0 bases, J lost 4 bases, and 11 bases lay in between. CDR3 length: 15 residues. Germline CDR1 is SGHAT and CDR2 is FQNNGV. CDR3 region: CASSLEGSGADTQYF. In DNA, the CDR3 is TGTGCCAGCAGCTTAGAAGGTAGCGGCGCAGATACGCAGTATTTT.

On this clonotype: A much larger clone is a single base away; this may be a read error. This chain connects TRBV2 to TRBJ2-5; D gene ambiguous. The CDR3 consists of 14 residues. V lost 1 base and J lost 2, with 8 bases in between. The germline CDR1 and CDR2 sequences are SNHLY and FYNNEI. CDR3 in DNA: TGTGCCAGCAGTGAAGGCAGCCGTCAAGAGACCCAGTACTTC. Translated: CASSEGSRQETQYF.

This clonotype has just a few counts. J is TRBJ2-7 and V is TRBV4-1; TRBD1 aligns across 8 bases. With 1 base clipped from V and 4 bases from J, the junction kept 6 bases outside the gene matches. CDR1 and CDR2 from the germline V gene are MGHRA and YSYEKL. There are 15 residues in the CDR3. The CDR3 DNA is TGCGCCAGCAGCCAAGCGCCGGGACAGGCATACGAGCAGTACTTC. Its protein is CASSQAPGQAYEQYF.

This clonotype has more than one count but fewer than ten. The chain has TRBV28 and TRBJ2-7; D tentatively reads TRBD1 or TRBD2 (6 bases each). Per germline, CDR1 MDHEN and CDR2 SYDVKM. The CDR3 runs 17 residues. With 5 bases removed from V and 1 base from J, the gap between germline ends came to 21 bases. The CDR3 DNA reads as TGTGCCAGCAGTAAAATCGGCTCGGGGGCAGGTTCCTACGAGCAGTACTTC. It encodes CASSKIGSGAGSYEQYF. The full variable domain, rest sourced from reference TRBV28 and TRBJ2-7, is DVKVTQSSRYLVKRTGEKVFLECVQDMDHENMFWYRQDPGLGLRLIYFSYDVKMKEKGDIPEGYSVSREKKERFSLILESASTNQTSMYLCASSKIGSGAGSYEQYFGPGTRLTVT.

This clonotype was seen a handful of times. V gene TRBV6-6 combines with J gene TRBJ2-3; TRBD2 agrees at 13 bases. Trimming took 0 bases from V and 6 from J; bases not matched to a gene: 6. This CDR3 is built from 17 residues. Germline loops: CDR1 MNHNY, CDR2 SVGAGI (reference sequence). This CDR3 is CASSYSGLAGVSDTQYF. The CDR3 coding sequence is TGTGCCAGCAGTTACTCCGGACTAGCGGGAGTCTCGGATACGCAGTATTTT.

The chain carries TRBV20-1 and TRBJ1-5; TRBD1 agrees at 7 bases. The CDR3 is made up of 16 amino acids. The V gene end was trimmed by 0 bases and the J gene end by 1 base; junction bases not matched to a gene: 6. Germline V lookup: CDR1 DFQATT, CDR2 SNEGSKA (reference sequence). The CDR3 region is CSARDQTGRSNQPQHF. The CDR3 coding sequence is TGCAGTGCTAGAGACCAGACAGGGCGCAGCAATCAGCCCCAGCATTTT.

V and J are TRBV19 and TRBJ1-1, with 7 bases matching TRBD1. This CDR3 is 11 amino acids long. Trimming removed 11 bases from V and 4 bases from J; junction bases left unmatched: 4. CDR1 LNHDA and CDR2 SQIVND come from the germline V gene (reference sequence). The CDR3 loop is CAGRTGTEAFF. CDR3 nucleotides: TGTGCCGGCAGGACAGGCACTGAAGCTTTCTTT. The full variable domain, rest sourced from reference TRBV19 and TRBJ1-1, is DGGITQSPKYLFRKEGQNVTLSCEQNLNHDAMYWYRQDPGQGLRLIYYSQIVNDFQKGDIAEGYSVSREKKESFPLTVTSAQKNPTAFYLCAGRTGTEAFFGQGTRLTVV.

Note on this clonotype: A much larger clonotype is one base distant, so this may be a read error. The chain uses TRBV13 and TRBJ2-5; D is perhaps TRBD2 (5 bases). Germline V CDR1 and CDR2: PRHDT, FYEKMQ (reference sequence). CDR3 size: 14 residues. CDR3: CAGSSGLGSGTQYF. Written as DNA, the CDR3 is TGTGCCGGCAGCTCCGGACTGGGATCGGGGACCCAGTACTTC.

This clonotype was recorded a few times. This sequence joins TRBV7-2 and TRBJ2-1; TRBD2 matches 8 bases. The germline gives CDR1 SGHTA, CDR2 FQGNSA. The CDR3 is 15 residues long. The ends lost 1 base at V and 7 bases at J; junction bases unmatched: 6. The CDR3 protein is CASSLVAGSWNEQFF. CDR3 nucleotides: TGTGCCAGCAGCTTAGTAGCGGGGAGTTGGAATGAGCAGTTCTTC.

The V and J genes are TRBV7-2 and TRBJ1-1, with D perhaps matching TRBD1 (5 bases). There are 15 residues in the CDR3. V shed 3 bases and J shed 2 bases, with 13 bases lying between them. Germline V gives CDR1 SGHTA, CDR2 FQGNSA. The CDR3 coding sequence is TGTGCCAGCAGCTTTCTTCAGGGCATAAACACTGAAGCTTTCTTT. Its protein product is CASSFLQGINTEAFF. Complete variable domain (other parts from reference TRBV7-2 and TRBJ1-1): GAGVSQSPSNKVTEKGKDVELRCDPISGHTALYWYRQSLGQGLEFLIYFQGNSAPDKSGLPSDRFSAERTGGSVSTLTIQRTQQEDSAVYLCASSFLQGINTEAFFGQGTRLTVV.

This clonotype was detected only a few times. The V call is TRBV19, the J call TRBJ1-2; D call uncertain. The CDR3 runs to 13 residues. Trimming cost V 6 bases and J 3 bases, with 11 bases left between them. The germline V gene encodes CDR1 LNHDA and CDR2 SQIVND (reference sequence). CDR3 sequence (DNA): TGTGCCAGTAGGGGGATCCCCCACTATGGCTACACCTTC. This encodes CASRGIPHYGYTF. The whole variable domain, filled in from reference TRBV19 and TRBJ1-2, reads DGGITQSPKYLFRKEGQNVTLSCEQNLNHDAMYWYRQDPGQGLRLIYYSQIVNDFQKGDIAEGYSVSREKKESFPLTVTSAQKNPTAFYLCASRGIPHYGYTFGSGTRLTVV.

Regarding this clonotype: A much larger clone lies one base from this, so it may be a read error. V is TRBV11-2 and J is TRBJ2-3, with 7 bases that match TRBD1. From germline, CDR1 is SGHAT and CDR2 FQNNGV. The CDR3 runs 12 residues. In DNA, the CDR3 is TGTGCCAGCAGCCGGACAGGAGATACGCAGAATTTT. Amino acids: CASSRTGDTQNF.

This clonotype was counted a few times. The chain combines TRBV6-2 or TRBV6-3 with TRBJ2-5; 8 bases map to TRBD2. Germline V gene sequence: CDR1 MNHEY, CDR2 SVGEGT. The CDR3 contains 14 residues. V dropped 8 bases and J dropped 3; count of bases not matched to a gene: 8. CDR3 DNA: TGTGCCAGCGACGACATACTAGCGGAAGAGACCCAGTACTTC. Encoded protein: CASDDILAEETQYF.

There are a few counts of this clonotype. A much larger clone sits a single nucleotide away, making a read error possible. The rearrangement links TRBV6-1 to TRBJ1-2; tentatively, D is TRBD1 (5 bases). Germline V gives CDR1 MNHNS, CDR2 SASEGT. The CDR3 consists of 15 residues. Between the trimmed V and J ends, which lost 3 bases and 0 bases, there was a span of 11 bases. In nucleotides, the CDR3 is TGTGCCAGCAGTGATGTTGGGGCAACTAACTATGGCTACACCTTC. Amino acids: CASSDVGATNYGYTF.

This clonotype is categorized as medium-sized. The genes are TRBV5-5 and TRBJ2-3, with D hard to call. The V gene lost 4 bases and the J gene lost 4 bases, with 10 bases spanning the gap. This CDR3 is built from 13 residues. Germline CDR1 SGHKS, CDR2 YYEKEE (reference sequence). The CDR3 protein is CASSHTPPDTQYF. The CDR3 region has the DNA TGTGCCAGCAGCCACACCCCCCCAGATACGCAGTATTTT.

This clonotype was picked up a small number of times. The chain employs TRBV6-6 and TRBJ2-7; D is uncertain. This CDR3 contains 12 residues. V was shortened by 2 bases and J by 2 bases, with 4 bases between the two germline ends. Looked up from germline, CDR1 is MNHNY and CDR2 is SVGAGI (reference sequence). CDR3 nucleotides: TGTGCCAGCAGTTACGGGACCTACGAGCAGTACTTC. It specifies CASSYGTYEQYF.

The rearrangement uses TRBV29-1 and TRBJ2-7; D might be TRBD2 (6 bases). Trimming took 4 bases from V and 3 from J, leaving 13 bases between them. CDR3 size: 13 residues. Germline CDR1 reads SQVTM; CDR2 reads ANQGSEA. This CDR3 is CSVVGGFVYEQYF. The CDR3 DNA sequence: TGCAGCGTTGTTGGAGGGTTCGTCTACGAGCAGTACTTC.

The table lists this clonotype with a few counts. J is TRBJ2-2 and V is TRBV28, with D perhaps given as TRBD1 or TRBD2 (5 bases each). V was clipped by 6 bases and J by 6 bases, with 20 bases between them. Looked up from germline, CDR1 is MDHEN and CDR2 is SYDVKM. The CDR3 runs to 16 residues. The CDR3 bases are TGTGCCAGCAGCGCACCGGGACCCCCGAGAGCCGGGGAGCTGTTTTTT. Its protein is CASSAPGPPRAGELFF.

The sample holds a few counts of this clonotype. The J gene is TRBJ2-7, the V gene TRBV11-2; TRBD2 matches 10 bases. The CDR3 consists of 19 residues. Trimming took 2 bases from V and 4 from J; bases not matched to a gene: 17. CDR1 SGHAT and CDR2 FQNNGV come from the germline V gene. CDR3: CASSLQPGLARLGLYEQYF. CDR3 DNA sequence: TGTGCCAGCAGCTTACAACCGGGACTAGCGAGGTTGGGGTTATACGAGCAGTACTTC.

Within the sample, this clonotype is medium-sized. The V and J genes are TRBV5-1 and TRBJ2-4; no firm D call. The CDR3 has 10 residues. The V gene lost 7 bases and the J gene lost 9 bases, with 8 bases spanning the gap. Germline V gives CDR1 SGHRS, CDR2 YFSETQ. In DNA, the CDR3 is TGCGCCAGCCCCCAAGTCATTCAGTACTTC. It codes for CASPQVIQYF.

In the case of this clonotype: Germline and junction disagree at one end, which may indicate a read error. The genes are TRBV28 and TRBJ1-1, with D perhaps TRBD1 (5 bases). CDR1 and CDR2 from the germline V gene are MDHEN and SYDVKM. This CDR3 has 14 residues. The CDR3 nucleotides read TGTGCCGGCAGAGGGACGATGGGTAACACTGAAGCTTCCTTT. It codes for CAGRGTMGNTEASF.

CDR3 nucleotide sequence: TGTGCCAGCAGGACACAGGGCACGGGGCTATACATTCAGTACTTC. It is translated as CASRTQGTGLYIQYF. The rearrangement joins TRBV25-1 to TRBJ2-4; D might be TRBD1 (6 bases). The CDR3 runs to 15 residues. Trimming cost V 6 bases and J 8 bases, with 20 bases left between them. From germline, CDR1 is MGHDK and CDR2 SYGVNS.

This clonotype showed up just a few times. This chain links TRBV6-4 with TRBJ2-1; 8 bases agree with TRBD2. After removal of 6 bases from V and 0 bases from J, the junction contained 4 bases not matched to a gene. The CDR3 spans 15 residues. Germline lookup yields CDR1 MRHNA and CDR2 SNTAGT. DNA for the CDR3: TGTGCCAGCAGCCAACTAGCGGTCTCCTACAATGAGCAGTTCTTC. Amino acids: CASSQLAVSYNEQFF.

This clonotype was found a few times. The chain is built from TRBV9 and TRBJ2-3, with 12 bases lining up with TRBD2. V gave up 0 bases and J gave up 3 bases; unmatched junction bases: 8. CDR1 and CDR2 from the germline V gene are SGDLS and YYNGEE. This CDR3 is built from 18 residues. CDR3 residues: CASSVGASGRAMTDTQYF. Written as DNA, the CDR3 is TGTGCCAGCAGCGTAGGTGCTAGCGGGAGGGCCATGACAGATACGCAGTATTTT.